Listed here are 18 T cell receptor beta chains from one sample, sequenced in a study of blood T cell repertoires in COVID-19. The repertoire was sequenced with immunoSEQ multiplex PCR; TCRdb's copy has only in-frame clones and lacks some. In the table there are 200,000 to 250,000 clones, about 90% of which are singletons. Sequencing input: peripheral blood. All receptors derive from a woman aged 18-30 years who had recovered from COVID-19.

The chain is built from TRBV7-3 and TRBJ1-1; perhaps TRBD1 as D (6 bases). The CDR3 length is 13 residues. The germline V gene has CDR1 SGHTA and CDR2 FQGTGA. V lost 3 bases to trimming and J lost 3 bases, with 8 bases between them. CDR3 protein: CASSFQGHTEAFF. In DNA, the CDR3 is TGTGCCAGCAGCTTTCAGGGGCACACTGAAGCTTTCTTT. Drawing the rest from reference TRBV7-3 and TRBJ1-1, the complete variable domain is GAGVSQTPSNKVTEKGKYVELRCDPISGHTALYWYRQSLGQGPEFLIYFQGTGAADDSGLPNDRFFAVRPEGSVSTLKIQRTERGDSAVYLCASSFQGHTEAFFGQGTRLTVV.

This chain links TRBV4-3 with TRBJ1-2; 9 bases align to TRBD1. This CDR3 contains 14 residues. Germline-derived CDR1 and CDR2 are LGHNA and YSLEER. The junction had 9 bases not matched to a gene; V was cut back by 5 bases and J by 8 bases. The CDR3: CASSKSGTGSGYTF. CDR3 sequence (DNA): TGCGCCAGCAGCAAAAGCGGGACAGGGAGCGGCTACACCTTC.

This chain links TRBV7-2 with TRBJ2-3; 9 bases agree with TRBD1. The CDR3 consists of 16 residues. The V gene end was trimmed by 5 bases and the J gene end by 2 bases; junction bases not matched to a gene: 8. Germline CDR1 is SGHTA and CDR2 is FQGNSA. This chain's CDR3 is CASSKSDRGFTDTQYF. The CDR3 DNA reads as TGTGCCAGCAGCAAATCGGACAGGGGATTCACAGATACGCAGTATTTT.

This chain's CDR3 is CASSIEARGAADTQYF. The CDR3 DNA is TGTGCCAGTAGTATAGAAGCTCGGGGAGCGGCAGATACGCAGTATTTT. The rearrangement uses TRBV19 and TRBJ2-3, with D tentatively TRBD2 (5 bases). Trimming cost V 0 bases and J 4 bases, with 14 bases left between them. The CDR3 spans 16 residues. Germline lookup yields CDR1 LNHDA and CDR2 SQIVND (reference sequence).

The chain has TRBV7-3 and TRBJ2-3, with D perhaps TRBD2 (5 bases). This CDR3 region has 12 residues. Germline CDR1 reads SGHTA; CDR2 reads FQGTGA. The V and J ends lost 5 bases and 11 bases respectively, with 14 bases between them. The chain's CDR3 is CASSIDYGGQYF. CDR3 nucleotide sequence: TGTGCCAGCAGCATAGACTATGGTGGGCAGTATTTT.

V usage is TRBV7-2 and J usage is TRBJ1-4, with D hard to call. Trimming took 1 base from V and 8 from J, leaving 14 bases between them. This CDR3 spans 15 amino acids. Germline values: CDR1 SGHTA, CDR2 FQGNSA. The CDR3 DNA reads as TGTGCCAGCAGCTTAGAGCAGGTCGGGAAAGAAAAACTGTTTTTT. Encoded protein: CASSLEQVGKEKLFF.

This chain uses TRBV27 with TRBJ1-1; the match to TRBD1 covers 8 bases. Germline V gene data show CDR1 as MNHEY and CDR2 as SMNVEV (reference sequence). After removal of 4 bases from V and 0 bases from J, the junction contained 4 bases not matched to a gene. This CDR3 has 15 amino acids. Written as DNA, the CDR3 is TGTGCCAGCAGTTGGGGACAGGCCATGAACACTGAAGCTTTCTTT. The encoded protein is CASSWGQAMNTEAFF.

This clone was observed a single time. This chain joins TRBV7-9 and TRBJ1-5; D is perhaps TRBD1 (6 bases). This CDR3 has 15 residues. Between the trimmed V and J ends, which lost 5 bases and 2 bases, there was a span of 13 bases. The germline CDR1 and CDR2 sequences are SEHNR and FQNEAQ (reference sequence). This CDR3 reads CASSPGVSRNQPQHF. DNA of the CDR3: TGTGCCAGCAGCCCAGGGGTGTCCCGCAATCAGCCCCAGCATTTT. Looking up the rest from reference TRBV7-9 and TRBJ1-5 gives the full variable domain: DTGVSQNPRHKITKRGQNVTFRCDPISEHNRLYWYRQTLGQGPEFLTYFQNEAQLEKSRLLSDRFSAERPKGSFSTLEIQRTEQGDSAMYLCASSPGVSRNQPQHFGDGTRLSIL.

The J gene is TRBJ1-1, the V gene TRBV3-1 (or the pseudogene TRBV3-2); TRBD1 matches at 10 bases. V lost 6 bases, J lost 7 bases, and 5 bases stayed unmatched. The germline CDR1 and CDR2 sequences are LGHDT and YNNKEL (reference sequence). The CDR3 contains 13 residues. In DNA form, the CDR3 reads TGTGCCAGCAGGTCCGGACAGGGGGTTGAAGCTTTCTTT. This gives the protein CASRSGQGVEAFF.

The CDR3: CASSPRTDYGYTF. As DNA, the CDR3 is TGTGCCAGCTCACCCAGGACAGACTATGGCTACACCTTC. The genes are TRBV18 and TRBJ1-2, with D perhaps matching TRBD1 (6 bases). With 3 bases removed from V and 3 bases from J, the gap between germline ends came to 8 bases. CDR3 length equals 13 residues. Germline V gene data show CDR1 as KGHSH and CDR2 as LQKENI.

The chain carries TRBV3-1 (or the pseudogene TRBV3-2) and TRBJ1-2; TRBD1 agrees at 7 bases. V lost 6 bases, J lost 3 bases, and 7 bases stayed unmatched. The length of the CDR3 is 14 residues. Per the germline V gene, CDR1 is LGHDT and CDR2 is YNNKEL (reference sequence). This CDR3 reads CASRGQLRDYGYTF. In DNA form, the CDR3 reads TGTGCCAGCAGGGGACAGTTGAGGGACTATGGCTACACCTTC.

The chain carries TRBV2 and TRBJ1-1; TRBD1 might be the D (6 bases). Per germline, CDR1 SNHLY and CDR2 FYNNEI. Trimming stripped 1 base from V and 10 bases from J, with 16 bases between. The CDR3 length is 14 residues. The CDR3 loop reads CASSEEGGDLIAFF. In DNA form, the CDR3 reads TGTGCCAGCAGTGAAGAAGGGGGGGATTTAATAGCTTTCTTT.

The chain has TRBV3-1 (or the pseudogene TRBV3-2) and TRBJ2-3, with TRBD1 matching 10 bases. The V and J ends lost 4 bases and 2 bases, in that order; junction bases with no gene match: 6. From germline, CDR1 is LGHDT and CDR2 YNNKEL (reference sequence). The CDR3 consists of 16 residues. Here the CDR3 reads CASSPRDRGPTDTQYF. In DNA form, the CDR3 reads TGTGCCAGCAGCCCCCGGGACAGGGGACCCACAGATACGCAGTATTTT.

The chain recombines TRBV14 with TRBJ1-5; D unclear. Trimming removed 0 bases from V and 0 bases from J, with 6 bases in between. Germline CDR1 reads SGHDN; CDR2 reads FVKESK. The CDR3 length is 15 residues. In DNA, the CDR3 is TGTGCCAGCAGCCAAGAACAGATTAGCAATCAGCCCCAGCATTTT. This sequence encodes CASSQEQISNQPQHF.

This chain connects TRBV25-1 to TRBJ2-1; 8 positions agree with TRBD2. The CDR3 sequence is 14 residues long. Germline V lookup: CDR1 MGHDK, CDR2 SYGVNS. With 7 bases clipped from V and 0 bases from J, the junction kept 2 bases outside the gene matches. CDR3 sequence (DNA): TGTGCCAGCACGGCGGGAGGCTCCTACAATGAGCAGTTCTTC. Protein: CASTAGGSYNEQFF.

The chain couples TRBV10-3 to TRBJ2-1; tentatively, D is TRBD2 (6 bases). CDR1 ENHRY and CDR2 SYGVKD come from the germline V gene. The CDR3 consists of 15 residues. V shed 7 bases and J shed 5 bases, with 18 bases lying between them. Here the CDR3 DNA reads TGTGCCATCACGCGCTCCGGCGGGAACGACAATGAGCAGTTCTTC. Protein product: CAITRSGGNDNEQFF.

This chain connects TRBV28 to TRBJ1-2; 7 bases match TRBD1. V lost 2 bases, J lost 4 bases, and 10 bases stayed unmatched. The CDR3 covers 16 residues. Germline V lookup: CDR1 MDHEN, CDR2 SYDVKM. This chain's CDR3 is CASSLPVTGISYGYTF. CDR3 coding DNA: TGTGCCAGCAGTTTACCTGTGACAGGGATCAGCTATGGCTACACCTTC.

This chain connects TRBV12-5 to TRBJ1-5; D is undetermined. V shed 1 base and J shed 5 bases, with 6 bases lying between them. Germline V CDR1 and CDR2: LGHNT, FRNRAP. This CDR3 contains 13 residues. CDR3 loop: CASGLGGDQPQHF. The CDR3 coding sequence is TGTGCTAGTGGTTTGGGAGGAGATCAGCCCCAGCATTTT.